These 23 T cell receptor beta chains came from one sample sequenced in a study of early T cells in non-severe SARS-CoV-2 infection. TCRdb re-called the 5' RACE reads with MiXCR, one entry per CDR3 protein. The repertoire holds some 80,000 distinct CDR3 sequences, with 8.5% to 12% as singletons. Sequencing was performed on whole blood, taken at baseline. These TCRs come from an adult who was a healthcare worker with PCR-confirmed SARS-CoV-2 infection or an uninfected control (not recorded which).

The chain is built from TRBV1 and TRBJ1-2; TRBD1, the D gene given by the table, was not confirmed from the DNA. TRBV1 is a documented pseudogene. The CDR3 has 17 residues. In nucleotides, the CDR3 is TGCACCAGCAGCCAACTACCCTCGGACAGGGGGATCTATGGCTACACCTTC. It translates to CTSSQLPSDRGIYGYTF.

The chain has TRBV12-3 or TRBV12-4 and TRBJ2-1; TRBD2 matches at 13 bases. The CDR3 runs to 17 residues. Trimming at V came to 4 bases and at J to 9 bases, leaving 12 bases not matched to a gene. CDR3 DNA: TGTGCCAGCAGTTCCCTACTAGGACTAGCGGGAGTGGCTGAGCAGTTCTTC. Its translation: CASSSLLGLAGVAEQFF.

The CDR3, as DNA: TGTGCTAGTGGTCTTACCCCCGGACAGGGAGGCACCGGGGAGCTGTTTTTT. Encoded protein: CASGLTPGQGGTGELFF. The chain joins TRBV12-5 to TRBJ2-2, with 8 positions matching TRBD1. The CDR3 has 17 residues. Per the germline V gene, CDR1 is LGHNT and CDR2 is FRNRAP. V trimming: 5 bases; J trimming: 4 bases; junction bases outside the gene matches: 12.

The V gene is TRBV20-1, the J gene TRBJ1-1; D might be TRBD1 (5 bases). The V end was cut by 0 bases, the J end by 4 bases, with 15 bases between. This CDR3 region has 15 residues. Germline lookup yields CDR1 DFQATT and CDR2 SNEGSKA (reference sequence). Here the CDR3 reads CSARDTQGRSTEAFF. The CDR3 nucleotides are TGCAGTGCTAGAGATACCCAGGGTCGGAGCACTGAAGCTTTCTTT.

The chain uses TRBV5-1 and TRBJ1-6; D gene unclear. V was clipped by 3 bases and J by 6 bases, with 10 bases between them. The CDR3 loop spans 14 amino acids. Germline V gene data show CDR1 as SGHRS and CDR2 as YFSETQ. CDR3: CASSSLSPNSPLHF. The CDR3 DNA is TGCGCCAGCAGCTCGTTGTCCCCTAATTCACCCCTCCACTTT.

The gene calls are TRBV2 and TRBJ1-2, with TRBD1 matching over 7 bases. The junction had 1 base not matched to a gene; V was cut back by 4 bases and J by 2 bases. CDR3 length: 13 residues. Germline V gene data show CDR1 as SNHLY and CDR2 as FYNNEI. In DNA form, the CDR3 reads TGTGCCAGCAGTGTACAGGGGAACTATGGCTACACCTTC. As protein: CASSVQGNYGYTF.

This chain links TRBV30 with TRBJ1-6; no clear D gene. V lost 5 bases to trimming and J lost 5 bases, with 7 bases between them. The CDR3 extends over 12 amino acids. CDR1 and CDR2 from the germline V gene are GTSNPN and SVGIG (reference sequence). The CDR3 DNA reads as TGTGCCTGGGAGTATGATAATTCACCCCTCCACTTT. Translation: CAWEYDNSPLHF.

Only a few counts were recorded for this clonotype. This chain uses TRBV28 with TRBJ2-5; 8 bases line up with TRBD1. This CDR3 comprises 13 residues. Unmatched junction bases numbered 6, after V lost 6 bases and J lost 6 bases. Germline V gene data show CDR1 as MDHEN and CDR2 as SYDVKM. The chain's CDR3 is CASSPDRGKTQYF. The CDR3 region has the DNA TGTGCCAGCAGCCCCGACAGGGGAAAGACCCAGTACTTC.

The sample holds many counts of this clonotype. The chain combines TRBV5-1 with TRBJ2-6, with D hard to call. The ends were cut back, 0 bases at V and 0 bases at J, with 19 bases in the middle. CDR1 SGHRS and CDR2 YFSETQ come from the germline V gene. The CDR3 consists of 20 residues. CDR3: CASSLGPRTPLNSGANVLTF. The CDR3 DNA reads as TGCGCCAGCAGCTTGGGCCCTCGGACCCCCCTCAACTCTGGGGCCAACGTCCTGACTTTC.

This chain uses TRBV11-2 with TRBJ2-7; no firm D call. The CDR3 consists of 12 residues. V was cut by 4 bases and J by 6 bases, with 10 bases left in between. Germline lookup yields CDR1 SGHAT and CDR2 FQNNGV. This CDR3 is CASSSNLLEQYF. CDR3 DNA: TGTGCCAGCAGCTCTAACTTACTCGAGCAGTACTTC.

This clonotype was observed many times. The chain combines TRBV20-1 with TRBJ2-2; possibly TRBD1 for D (6 bases). CDR3 length equals 16 residues. Germline values: CDR1 DFQATT, CDR2 SNEGSKA (reference sequence). V lost 0 bases and J lost 6, with 17 bases in between. The CDR3 sequence: CSARDTQGNAAGELFF. CDR3 in DNA: TGCAGTGCTAGAGATACCCAGGGGAACGCCGCCGGGGAGCTGTTTTTT.

This clonotype was seen more than once but under ten times. The chain carries TRBV27 and TRBJ2-2; TRBD2 agrees at 7 bases. From germline, CDR1 is MNHEY and CDR2 SMNVEV (reference sequence). J gave up 2 bases and V 4 bases, and 10 bases lay outside the gene matches. The CDR3 is 17 residues long. CDR3 nucleotides: TGTGCCAGCAGTTCTCGGAGGGGACTACCAAACACCGGGGAGCTGTTTTTT. Its protein product is CASSSRRGLPNTGELFF.

The chain uses TRBV5-1 and TRBJ2-7; no firm D call. V was clipped by 3 bases and J by 3 bases, with 10 bases between them. This CDR3 has 13 residues. The germline V gene encodes CDR1 SGHRS and CDR2 YFSETQ. This CDR3 is CASSWTWDYEQYF. The CDR3 DNA reads as TGCGCCAGCAGCTGGACGTGGGACTACGAGCAGTACTTC.

This clonotype turned up a few times. J is TRBJ2-1 and V is TRBV18; possible D gene TRBD1, 5 bases. V lost 3 bases to trimming and J lost 0 bases, with 12 bases between them. In germline, CDR1 is KGHSH, CDR2 LQKENI. The CDR3 spans 16 residues. The CDR3 sequence: CASSPSRVSSYNEQFF. The DNA of the CDR3 is TGTGCCAGCTCACCTTCCAGGGTCAGCTCCTACAATGAGCAGTTCTTC.

This clonotype was observed a handful of times. This chain joins TRBV3-1 and TRBJ2-1; D is ambiguous. There are 14 residues in the CDR3. Germline assignment: CDR1 LGHDT and CDR2 YNNKEL (reference sequence). The ends were cut back, 3 bases at V and 5 bases at J, with 11 bases in the middle. The CDR3 region has the DNA TGTGCCAGCAGCCATTCGGTCCCACACAATGAGCAGTTCTTC. The encoded protein is CASSHSVPHNEQFF.

This clonotype came up many times. The DNA for the CDR3 is TGTGCCAGCAGGTTACTAGCGGGAGGGGTCCACGAGCAGTACTTC. Translation gives CASRLLAGGVHEQYF. V gene TRBV6-1 combines with J gene TRBJ2-7; 13 positions match TRBD2. CDR1 and CDR2 from the germline V gene are MNHNS and SASEGT. Germline trimming cut 6 bases from V and 5 bases from J; bases unmatched to any gene: 7. The CDR3 is 15 amino acids.

This clonotype was observed many times. The chain employs TRBV7-6 and TRBJ1-6; 10 bases fit TRBD1. Trimming at V came to 5 bases and at J to 10 bases, leaving 5 bases not matched to a gene. This CDR3 contains 14 residues. Germline CDR1 SGHVS, CDR2 FNYEAQ. The CDR3 coding sequence is TGTGCCAGCAGCGAGACAGGGGGCTACTCACCCCTCCACTTT. Its translation is CASSETGGYSPLHF.

The sample holds many counts of this clonotype. The genes are TRBV20-1 and TRBJ1-4, with D tentatively TRBD1 (5 bases). The V gene lost 0 bases and the J gene lost 0 bases, with 17 bases spanning the gap. CDR1 and CDR2 (germline): DFQATT, SNEGSKA (reference sequence). The CDR3 loop spans 18 amino acids. The CDR3 DNA follows: TGCAGTGCTAGAGATCGAGGTGCAGGGCAAGCAACTAATGAAAAACTGTTTTTT. This codes for CSARDRGAGQATNEKLFF.

Note on this clonotype: One end of the junction fails to match germline, which may point to a read error. The chain joins TRBV5-1 to TRBJ2-2; 9 nucleotides align to TRBD1. CDR3 length equals 14 residues. The germline V gene encodes CDR1 SGHRS and CDR2 YFSETQ. CDR3 sequence reads: CASNLDRGTGELFF. CDR3 DNA sequence: TGCGCCAGCAACTTGGACAGGGGCACCGGGGAGCTGTTTTTT.

This clonotype came up a few times. V gene TRBV7-9 combines with J gene TRBJ2-1; 7 nucleotides match TRBD1. The CDR3 spans 15 residues. V gave up 5 bases and J gave up 9 bases; unmatched junction bases: 13. Germline CDR1 reads SEHNR; CDR2 reads FQNEAQ (reference sequence). In DNA, the CDR3 is TGTGCCAGCAGCCCTGGGGGCAAGGGGGCAGGTGAGCAGTTCTTC. Amino acid sequence: CASSPGGKGAGEQFF. The whole variable domain, remainder taken from reference TRBV7-9 and TRBJ2-1, is DTGVSQNPRHKITKRGQNVTFRCDPISEHNRLYWYRQTLGQGPEFLTYFQNEAQLEKSRLLSDRFSAERPKGSFSTLEIQRTEQGDSAMYLCASSPGGKGAGEQFFGPGTRLTVL.

DNA for the CDR3: TGTGCCAGCAGCCAAGAAATCGGGAGGGCCGCAGATACGCAGTATTTT. Encoded protein: CASSQEIGRAADTQYF. V is TRBV14 and J is TRBJ2-3; 8 bases fit TRBD2. CDR3 size: 16 residues. V trimming: 0 bases; J trimming: 4 bases; junction bases outside the gene matches: 6. Per germline, CDR1 SGHDN and CDR2 FVKESK.

V is TRBV11-3 and J is TRBJ2-1; TRBD2 aligns across 8 bases. Per the germline V gene, CDR1 is SGHNT and CDR2 is YENEEA. V lost 4 bases and J lost 5; bases outside the gene matches: 10. There are 16 residues in the CDR3. The CDR3, as DNA: TGTGCCAGCAGCTCCCGGGGGGGAGCGGGCCACAATGAGCAGTTCTTC. It yields the protein CASSSRGGAGHNEQFF.

This clonotype was counted between two and nine times. This chain connects TRBV2 to TRBJ2-7; perhaps TRBD1 as D (5 bases). In germline, CDR1 is SNHLY, CDR2 FYNNEI. The CDR3 is 14 residues long. Trimming removed 0 bases at V and 6 bases at J, with 12 bases between. The CDR3 DNA reads TGTGCCAGCAGTGAAGCGAAGGGTAGGGGCGAGCAGTACTTC. Residues: CASSEAKGRGEQYF. Combining the CDR3 with reference TRBV2 and TRBJ2-7 gives the whole variable domain EPEVTQTPSHQVTQMGQEVILRCVPISNHLYFYWYRQILGQKVEFLVSFYNNEISEKSEIFDDQFSVERPDGSNFTLKIRSTKLEDSAMYFCASSEAKGRGEQYFGPGTRLTVT.